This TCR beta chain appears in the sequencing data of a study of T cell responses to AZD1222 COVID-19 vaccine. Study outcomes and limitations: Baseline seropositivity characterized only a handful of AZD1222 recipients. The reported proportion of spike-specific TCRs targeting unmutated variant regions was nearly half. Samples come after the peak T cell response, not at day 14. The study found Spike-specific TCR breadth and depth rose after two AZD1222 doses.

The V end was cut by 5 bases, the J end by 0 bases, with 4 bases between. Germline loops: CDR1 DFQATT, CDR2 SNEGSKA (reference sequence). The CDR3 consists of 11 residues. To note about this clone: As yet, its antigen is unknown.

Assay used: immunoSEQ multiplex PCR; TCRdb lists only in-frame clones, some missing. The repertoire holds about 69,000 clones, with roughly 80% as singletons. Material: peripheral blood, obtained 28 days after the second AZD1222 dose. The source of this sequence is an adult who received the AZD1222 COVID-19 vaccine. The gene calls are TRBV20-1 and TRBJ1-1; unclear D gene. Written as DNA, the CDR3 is TGCAGTGCTTATATGAACACTGAAGCTTTCTTT. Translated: CSAYMNTEAFF.